This entry describes one T cell receptor (beta chain). No antigen is known for it. This specimen belongs to a study of a mutant IDH1 vaccine in newly diagnosed glioma. Produced via immunoSEQ multiplex PCR; TCRdb's table is partial and in-frame only. The profile covers 55,000 to 65,000 clones, with roughly 80% appearing a single time and 3% to 4% taken by the ten largest. Time point in this sample: week 11, during vaccination. Alongside topical imiquimod, each dose of vaccine comprised 300 ug of mutant IDH1 20-mer peptide. Germline CDR1 MDHEN, CDR2 SYDVKM. The V gene lost 6 bases and the J gene lost 0 bases, with 9 bases spanning the gap. The CDR3 spans 15 residues.

This chain links TRBV28 with TRBJ2-6; D unclear. The material was PBMCs, obtained from a glioma patient whose treatment included an IDH1 peptide vaccine. The TCR originated in a man under 40 with glioma. The CDR3 loop reads CASRSRRSGANVLTF. The CDR3 DNA reads TGTGCCAGCAGGAGCCGCCGCTCTGGGGCCAACGTCCTGACTTTC.